These 13 T cell receptor beta chains came from one sample sequenced in a study of cytomegalovirus exposure and HLA in healthy donors. PCR was performed using 60 Vbeta and 13 Jbeta primers. Using immunoSEQ multiplex PCR, the repertoire was profiled, and TCRdb retains in-frame clones only, with some absent. In the table there are about 170,000 clones, around 76% of which are singletons. The sequencing sample was made of PBMCs. The receptors come from a girl aged 5-17 years in good health and CMV-seropositive.

This chain connects TRBV5-1 to TRBJ2-2, with 7 bases aligning to TRBD2. Germline CDR1 reads SGHRS; CDR2 reads YFSETQ. The CDR3 runs to 15 residues. V was clipped by 3 bases and J by 2 bases; unmatched bases: 4. The CDR3 sequence: CASSSGLPNTGELFF. CDR3 coding DNA: TGCGCCAGCAGCTCGGGACTACCAAACACCGGGGAGCTGTTTTTT.

The chain is built from TRBV28 and TRBJ1-4; D is unclear. CDR1 and CDR2 (germline): MDHEN, SYDVKM. The V gene lost 6 bases and the J gene lost 6 bases, with 5 bases spanning the gap. The CDR3 extends over 11 amino acids. This CDR3 is CASRRDEKLFF. CDR3 sequence (DNA): TGTGCCAGCAGGAGGGATGAAAAACTGTTTTTT.

The count of this clone is one. The chain links TRBV11-1 to TRBJ2-3; D is unresolved. Trimming took 5 bases from V and 2 from J, leaving 8 bases between them. The CDR3 is made up of 13 amino acids. Germline V gene data show CDR1 as SGHAT and CDR2 as FQDESV (reference sequence). CDR3 in amino acids: CASSPRVTDTQYF. In DNA, the CDR3 is TGTGCCAGCAGCCCTCGAGTCACAGATACGCAGTATTTT.

The gene calls are TRBV29-1 and TRBJ1-1; 7 nucleotides match TRBD1. V shed 6 bases, J shed 4 bases, and the junction held 8 bases outside the gene matches. The CDR3 contains 13 residues. Per germline, CDR1 SQVTM and CDR2 ANQGSEA. The CDR3 loop reads CSVNRGPGTEAFF. The CDR3 DNA reads as TGCAGCGTGAACAGGGGTCCCGGCACTGAAGCTTTCTTT.

J is TRBJ2-7 and V is TRBV10-3, with a tentative D call TRBD1 (5 bases). Germline lookup yields CDR1 ENHRY and CDR2 SYGVKD. Deletions cut 2 bases from V and 4 bases from J, with 9 bases between. This CDR3 is 13 amino acids long. The CDR3, as DNA: TGTGCCATCAGTGAGGGTCCAGGGTACGAGCAGTACTTC. Its translation is CAISEGPGYEQYF.

The chain links TRBV11-2 to TRBJ1-4; the D is unclear. V shed 2 bases and J shed 4 bases, with 11 bases lying between them. The CDR3 is made up of 15 amino acids. Germline CDR1 is SGHAT and CDR2 is FQNNGV. For the CDR3, the DNA is TGTGCCAGCAGCTTACAGGCTATCGGTAATGAAAAACTGTTTTTT. This gives the protein CASSLQAIGNEKLFF.

The chain recombines TRBV18 with TRBJ2-2, with a tentative D call TRBD2 (6 bases). The CDR3 contains 16 residues. V gave up 4 bases and J gave up 2 bases, with 14 bases separating them. Germline-derived CDR1 and CDR2 are KGHSH and LQKENI. The CDR3 nucleotides are TGTGCCAGCTCACGGAGGCGGGAAGTAAACACCGGGGAGCTGTTTTTT. Its protein is CASSRRREVNTGELFF.

The chain employs TRBV5-1 and TRBJ2-1; tentative D call: TRBD2 (6 bases). The germline gives CDR1 SGHRS, CDR2 YFSETQ. The CDR3 has 15 residues. Trimming shortened V by 4 bases and J by 6 bases, and 17 bases separated the two germline ends. The CDR3 reads CASSPPRDSSNEQFF. The CDR3 DNA reads TGCGCCAGCAGCCCTCCTCGGGACTCAAGCAATGAGCAGTTCTTC.

The rearrangement uses TRBV28 and TRBJ2-5, with 15 positions matching TRBD2. Germline values: CDR1 MDHEN, CDR2 SYDVKM. J was trimmed by 4 bases and V by 2 bases; bases with no gene match: 5. This CDR3 is 17 amino acids long. CDR3: CASSLDKGLAGGETQYF. The DNA of the CDR3 is TGTGCCAGCAGTTTAGATAAGGGACTAGCGGGAGGAGAGACCCAGTACTTC.

This clone is a singleton in its sample. This rearrangement joins TRBV5-6 to TRBJ2-2; D unresolved. With 1 base removed from V and 4 bases from J, the gap between germline ends came to 5 bases. CDR3 size: 13 residues. Germline assignment: CDR1 SGHDT and CDR2 YYEEEE. The CDR3 protein is CASSLSSTGELFF. The CDR3 nucleotides are TGTGCCAGCAGCTTGTCGTCCACCGGGGAGCTGTTTTTT.

J is TRBJ2-3 and V is TRBV5-1; D perhaps matches TRBD1 (6 bases). There are 14 residues in the CDR3. The V gene lost 4 bases and the J gene lost 2 bases, with 11 bases spanning the gap. The germline V gene encodes CDR1 SGHRS and CDR2 YFSETQ. The CDR3 protein is CASSRTADTDTQYF. DNA for the CDR3: TGCGCCAGCAGCCGGACAGCTGACACAGATACGCAGTATTTT.

The V and J genes are TRBV5-8 and TRBJ2-4, with TRBD2 identical over 12 bases. The CDR3 consists of 18 residues. Germline lookup yields CDR1 SGHTS and CDR2 YDEGEE. V shed 4 bases, J shed 0 bases, and the junction held 8 bases outside the gene matches. CDR3 in DNA: TGTGCCAGCAGCCCTACTAGCGGGGGGCCTCTAGCCAAAAACATTCAGTACTTC. It is translated as CASSPTSGGPLAKNIQYF.

CDR3 nucleotide sequence: TGTGCCAGCTCACCGGGTCTCGACAGGGGGCCCGGGGGCTACACCTTC. It translates to CASSPGLDRGPGGYTF. The J gene is TRBJ1-2, the V gene TRBV18; the match to TRBD1 covers 10 bases. The germline V gene has CDR1 KGHSH and CDR2 LQKENI. Trimming at V came to 3 bases and at J to 8 bases, leaving 12 bases not matched to a gene. This CDR3 spans 16 amino acids. Together with reference TRBV18 and TRBJ1-2, the CDR3 gives the full variable domain: NAGVMQNPRHLVRRRGQEARLRCSPMKGHSHVYWYRQLPEEGLKFMVYLQKENIIDESGMPKERFSAEFPKEGPSILRIQQVVRGDSAAYFCASSPGLDRGPGGYTFGSGTRLTVV.